This record looks at one T cell receptor (beta chain) sequence and its context. The data originate from a study of OX40 agonist ivuxolimab in advanced cancers. Study background: There were three patients with partial responses, one having hepatocellular carcinoma and two cutaneous melanoma.

Deletions cut 0 bases from V and 0 bases from J, with 9 bases between. CDR1 is SGHDT and CDR2 is YYEEEE in the germline V gene. This CDR3 is built from 15 residues. This table comes from immunoSEQ multiplex PCR, and its TCRdb copy is limited to in-frame clones, with some not included. Found here are fewer than 75,000 clones, about 87% of them singletons; the top ten hold over 2.5%. V usage is TRBV5-6 and J usage is TRBJ1-1; D ambiguous. This material consisted of CD4+ or CD8+ T cells sorted from blood, taken in a trial of the OX40 agonist ivuxolimab. This TCR was recovered from an adult with an advanced solid tumor such as melanoma, head and neck, liver or kidney cancer. In DNA, the CDR3 is TGTGCCAGCAGCTTGGAGTTGGGATTGAACACTGAAGCTTTCTTT. It is translated as CASSLELGLNTEAFF. Based on the CDR3 plus reference TRBV5-6 and TRBJ1-1, the full variable domain is DAGVTQSPTHLIKTRGQQVTLRCSPKSGHDTVSWYQQALGQGPQFIFQYYEEEERQRGNFPDRFSGHQFPNYSSELNVNALLLGDSALYLCASSLELGLNTEAFFGQGTRLTVV.